This T cell receptor beta chain was identified during a study of cytomegalovirus exposure and HLA in healthy donors. Broader study findings: In most subjects, TCR beta sequences reportedly gave accurate predictions of HLA-A and HLA-B alleles. Sequence variants that were highly shared formed a cluster that was likely a sequencing artifact. Diagnosis of cytomegalovirus status made by the classifier reportedly showed high specificity and sensitivity. A later analysis, which compared TCR beta chains of equal frequency, found the HLA-associated ones more clonally expanded.

The primer mix had 60 Vbeta and 13 Jbeta primers. Clones were read by immunoSEQ multiplex PCR, and TCRdb kept only the in-frame ones, dropping some. The sample records some 120,000 clones, roughly four fifths being singletons. Notes on this clone: Its antigen is not known.

The sample consisted of PBMCs. The origin of this receptor is a woman aged 45-65 years in good health and CMV-seropositive.

This CDR3 reads CASLIPGAKFEAFF. The CDR3 DNA is TGTGCCAGCTTAATTCCTGGAGCGAAATTTGAAGCTTTCTTT. This chain joins TRBV18 and TRBJ1-1; the D is unclear. Germline CDR1 and CDR2: KGHSH and LQKENI. This CDR3 contains 14 residues. Trimming left V 7 bases short and J 7 bases short, with 19 bases between. Full variable domain (rest looked up from reference TRBV18 and TRBJ1-1): NAGVMQNPRHLVRRRGQEARLRCSPMKGHSHVYWYRQLPEEGLKFMVYLQKENIIDESGMPKERFSAEFPKEGPSILRIQQVVRGDSAAYFCASLIPGAKFEAFFGQGTRLTVV.